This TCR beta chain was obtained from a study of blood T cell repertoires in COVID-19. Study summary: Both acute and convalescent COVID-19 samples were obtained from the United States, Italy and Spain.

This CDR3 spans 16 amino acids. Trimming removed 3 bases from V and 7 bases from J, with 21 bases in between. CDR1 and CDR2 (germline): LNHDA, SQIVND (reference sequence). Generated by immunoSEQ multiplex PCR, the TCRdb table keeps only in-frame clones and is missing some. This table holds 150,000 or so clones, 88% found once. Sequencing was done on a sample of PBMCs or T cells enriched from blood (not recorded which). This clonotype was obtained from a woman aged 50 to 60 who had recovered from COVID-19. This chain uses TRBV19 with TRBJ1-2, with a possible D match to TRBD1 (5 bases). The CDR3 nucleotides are TGTGCCAGTAGTATCCCCACCCCGACAGACCCCGGTGGCTACACCTTC. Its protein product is CASSIPTPTDPGGYTF.